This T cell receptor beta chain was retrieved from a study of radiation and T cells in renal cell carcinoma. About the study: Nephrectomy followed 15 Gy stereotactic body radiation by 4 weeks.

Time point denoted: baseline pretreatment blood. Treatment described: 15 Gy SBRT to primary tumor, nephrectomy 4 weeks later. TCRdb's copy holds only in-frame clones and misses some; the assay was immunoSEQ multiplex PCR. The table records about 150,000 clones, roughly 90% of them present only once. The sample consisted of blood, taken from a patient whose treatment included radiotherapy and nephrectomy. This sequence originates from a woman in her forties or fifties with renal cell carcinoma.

CDR3 protein: CASSSVRVQGVGGEQFF. CDR3 DNA sequence: TGTGCCAGCAGCTCCGTCCGTGTACAGGGTGTAGGGGGGGAGCAGTTCTTC. J is TRBJ2-1 and V is TRBV7-9; D possibly uses TRBD1 or TRBD2 (6 bases each). In germline, CDR1 is SEHNR, CDR2 FQNEAQ (reference sequence). The V gene lost 4 bases and the J gene lost 10 bases, with 26 bases spanning the gap. The CDR3 length is 17 residues.